Sequencing of this T cell receptor beta chain was carried out in a study of OX40 agonist ivuxolimab in advanced cancers. Data came from immunoSEQ multiplex PCR; TCRdb stores just in-frame clones and leaves some out. The sample lists tens of thousands of clones, about 90% occurring once. This CDR3 has 14 residues. The germline CDR1 and CDR2 sequences are SEHNR and FQNEAQ (reference sequence). The V end lost 5 bases, the J end lost 8 bases, and 18 bases lay between the germline ends. Source: CD4+ or CD8+ T cells sorted from blood, taken in a trial of the OX40 agonist ivuxolimab. The receptor's source is an adult with an advanced solid tumor such as melanoma, head and neck, liver or kidney cancer. The rearrangement links TRBV7-9 to TRBJ1-1; tentatively, D is TRBD1 (6 bases). The CDR3 DNA sequence: TGTGCCAGCAGCCCAGAGGGGGGGTTAGTCGAAGCTTTCTTT. Residues: CASSPEGGLVEAFF. Supplemented by reference TRBV7-9 and TRBJ1-1, the full variable domain reads DTGVSQNPRHKITKRGQNVTFRCDPISEHNRLYWYRQTLGQGPEFLTYFQNEAQLEKSRLLSDRFSAERPKGSFSTLEIQRTEQGDSAMYLCASSPEGGLVEAFFGQGTRLTVV.